This T cell receptor beta chain stems from a study of blood T cells in healthy people across ages. Sample-barcoded 5' priming and a J-beta primer mix drove a second PCR of roughly 7 to 11 cycles. Every individual sample yielded 2.5 million or more paired-end reads (each containing CDR3). MiXCR, applied by TCRdb to the 5' RACE reads, yields one record per CDR3 protein. In the table there are roughly 2 million distinct CDR3 sequences, approximately 50% of which are singletons. Overall study results and limits: Unsorted PBMCs blocked a conclusive comparison of naive and antigen-experienced cells.

They isolated at least 7 million PBMCs from each sample. Germline V gives CDR1 MNHNS, CDR2 SASEGT. This CDR3 contains 16 residues. The V gene lost 0 bases and the J gene lost 4 bases, with 15 bases spanning the gap. This clonotype was observed a handful of times. What it recognizes is unknown. The material sequenced was blood. The sequence was obtained from a woman aged 40 to 50 in good health. The V gene is TRBV6-1, the J gene TRBJ2-5; weak D call: TRBD1 (5 bases). CDR3 amino acids: CASSEASSGRGETQYF. The CDR3 DNA is TGTGCCAGCAGTGAAGCAAGTTCAGGGCGCGGAGAGACCCAGTACTTC.